The 11 T cell receptor beta chains given below trace back to one sample, sequenced in a study of control samples from healthy donors and cancer patients. The protocol was immunoSEQ multiplex PCR, while the TCRdb copy is restricted to in-frame clones and leaves out a portion. The repertoire holds around 140,000 clones, with under 90% as singletons. Sample: PBMCs. All receptors come from a man between 45 and 60 years old with head and neck cancer.

The chain employs TRBV28 and TRBJ1-5, with TRBD1 identical over 7 bases. V trimming: 6 bases; J trimming: 4 bases; junction bases outside the gene matches: 12. The CDR3 contains 16 residues. Germline V gene lookup returns CDR1 MDHEN and CDR2 SYDVKM. The CDR3 region has the DNA TGTGCCAGCAGACTGGGACAGTCAGGACCTAATCAGCCCCAGCATTTT. This translates into CASRLGQSGPNQPQHF. Filled out from reference TRBV28 and TRBJ1-5, the complete variable domain reads DVKVTQSSRYLVKRTGEKVFLECVQDMDHENMFWYRQDPGLGLRLIYFSYDVKMKEKGDIPEGYSVSREKKERFSLILESASTNQTSMYLCASRLGQSGPNQPQHFGDGTRLSIL.

The genes are TRBV28 and TRBJ2-7, with D unclear. The length of the CDR3 is 12 residues. In germline, CDR1 is MDHEN, CDR2 SYDVKM. Trimming stripped 5 bases from V and 3 bases from J, with 8 bases between. This CDR3 is CASSAKIYEQYF. CDR3 nucleotides: TGTGCCAGCAGTGCCAAGATCTACGAGCAGTACTTC.

The genes are TRBV5-1 and TRBJ2-1; 12 nucleotides agree with TRBD2. With 6 bases clipped from V and 0 bases from J, the junction kept 4 bases outside the gene matches. Germline loops: CDR1 SGHRS, CDR2 YFSETQ. This CDR3 region has 16 residues. CDR3 nucleotide sequence: TGCGCCAGCACCTGGACTAGCGGGATCTCCTACAATGAGCAGTTCTTC. It translates to CASTWTSGISYNEQFF.

The chain couples TRBV7-2 to TRBJ1-1, with D hard to call. V lost 5 bases, J lost 2 bases, and 9 bases lay in between. In germline, CDR1 is SGHTA, CDR2 FQGNSA. The CDR3 covers 13 residues. This CDR3 reads CASSPGPNTEAFF. In DNA, the CDR3 is TGTGCCAGCAGCCCTGGGCCTAACACTGAAGCTTTCTTT.

The chain employs TRBV2 and TRBJ2-1; D not certain. This CDR3 is built from 11 residues. V was shortened by 5 bases and J by 6 bases, with 5 bases between the two germline ends. Germline V gene lookup returns CDR1 SNHLY and CDR2 FYNNEI. CDR3 residues: CASSISNEQFF. DNA for the CDR3: TGTGCCAGCAGTATAAGCAATGAGCAGTTCTTC.

V is TRBV5-1 and J is TRBJ2-1; perhaps TRBD2 as D (6 bases). Trimming shortened V by 10 bases and J by 9 bases, and 20 bases separated the two germline ends. Germline assignment: CDR1 SGHRS and CDR2 YFSETQ. The CDR3 spans 13 residues. CDR3 in amino acids: CAGGTGANSEQFF. The CDR3 DNA sequence: TGCGCCGGGGGGACTGGCGCCAATTCTGAGCAGTTCTTC. Complete variable domain (other parts from reference TRBV5-1 and TRBJ2-1): KAGVTQTPRYLIKTRGQQVTLSCSPISGHRSVSWYQQTPGQGLQFLFEYFSETQRNKGNFPGRFSGRQFSNSRSEMNVSTLELGDSALYLCAGGTGANSEQFFGPGTRLTVL.

This clone occurred a few times. This CDR3 is also generated by other DNA sequences in the sample. V usage is TRBV11-2 and J usage is TRBJ2-1; 11 bases fit TRBD2. The V gene end was trimmed by 5 bases and the J gene end by 9 bases; junction bases not matched to a gene: 9. The CDR3 has 15 amino acids. Germline V CDR1 and CDR2: SGHAT, FQNNGV. CDR3 sequence: CASSHYSGGEGEQFF. CDR3 DNA sequence: TGTGCCAGCAGCCACTATAGCGGGGGGGAGGGTGAGCAGTTCTTC. Together with reference TRBV11-2 and TRBJ2-1, the CDR3 gives the full variable domain: EAGVAQSPRYKIIEKRQSVAFWCNPISGHATLYWYQQILGQGPKLLIQFQNNGVVDDSQLPKDRFSAERLKGVDSTLKIQPAKLEDSAVYLCASSHYSGGEGEQFFGPGTRLTVL.

V and J are TRBV6-1 and TRBJ2-7; D unclear. CDR1 is MNHNS, CDR2 SASEGT, per germline. V shed 3 bases and J shed 6 bases, with 6 bases lying between them. This CDR3 is built from 11 residues. CDR3 sequence (DNA): TGTGCCAGCAGTGACGTTTCCGAGCAGTACTTC. This sequence encodes CASSDVSEQYF.

J is TRBJ2-3 and V is TRBV4-1; a weak D match, TRBD2 (6 bases). The CDR3 covers 14 residues. Germline V CDR1 and CDR2: MGHRA, YSYEKL. V was shortened by 4 bases and J by 0 bases, with 8 bases between the two germline ends. CDR3 coding DNA: TGCGCCAGCAGCCCAGCGGGTAGCACAGATACGCAGTATTTT. This gives the protein CASSPAGSTDTQYF.

This chain uses TRBV7-2 with TRBJ2-7, with TRBD2 matching over 8 bases. This CDR3 contains 13 residues. V trimming: 5 bases; J trimming: 3 bases; junction bases outside the gene matches: 3. Germline V gene lookup returns CDR1 SGHTA and CDR2 FQGNSA. CDR3 in amino acids: CASSPGLDYEQYF. CDR3 DNA sequence: TGTGCCAGCAGCCCGGGACTAGACTACGAGCAGTACTTC.

The V gene is TRBV29-1, the J gene TRBJ2-3, with 7 bases that match TRBD1. V was clipped by 7 bases and J by 5 bases; unmatched bases: 6. Germline V gene sequence: CDR1 SQVTM, CDR2 ANQGSEA. The CDR3 loop spans 12 amino acids. The CDR3 coding sequence is TGCAGCGCGAAGGGGGCTGGAGATACGCAGTATTTT. Its protein product is CSAKGAGDTQYF.